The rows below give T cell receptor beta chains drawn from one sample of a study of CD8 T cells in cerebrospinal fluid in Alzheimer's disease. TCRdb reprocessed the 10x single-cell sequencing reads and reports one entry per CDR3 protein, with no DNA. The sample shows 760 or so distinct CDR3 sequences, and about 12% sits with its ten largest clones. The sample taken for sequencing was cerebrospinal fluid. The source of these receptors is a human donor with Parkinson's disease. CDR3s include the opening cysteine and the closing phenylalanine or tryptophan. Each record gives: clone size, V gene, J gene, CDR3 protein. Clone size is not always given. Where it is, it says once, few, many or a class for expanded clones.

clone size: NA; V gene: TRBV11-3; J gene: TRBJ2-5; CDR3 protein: CASSLGSSGGQGGAQYF
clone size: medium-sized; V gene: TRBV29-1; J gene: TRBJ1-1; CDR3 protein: CSVGVTGLMNTEAFF
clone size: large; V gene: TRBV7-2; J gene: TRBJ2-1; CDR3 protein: CASSGYLYNEQFF
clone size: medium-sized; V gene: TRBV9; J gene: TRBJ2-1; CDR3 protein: CASDLGLAGNEQFF
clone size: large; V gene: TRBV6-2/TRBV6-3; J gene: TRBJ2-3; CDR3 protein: CASSWDPTGTQYF
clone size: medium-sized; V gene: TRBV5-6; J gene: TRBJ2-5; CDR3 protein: CASSPPGIGETQYF
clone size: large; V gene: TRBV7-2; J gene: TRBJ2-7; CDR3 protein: CASSSRTGGEYEQYF
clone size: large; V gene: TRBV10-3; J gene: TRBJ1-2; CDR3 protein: CAISGNRDYGYTF
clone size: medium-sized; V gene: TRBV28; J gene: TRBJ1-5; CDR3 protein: CASSLVGYQPQHF
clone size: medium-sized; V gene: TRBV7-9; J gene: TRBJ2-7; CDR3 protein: CASSLAVLPEGEQYF
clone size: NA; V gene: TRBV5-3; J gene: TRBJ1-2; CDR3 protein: CARSRRRFGEGGYTF
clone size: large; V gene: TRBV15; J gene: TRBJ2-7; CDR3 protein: CATSRDDVGTYEQYF
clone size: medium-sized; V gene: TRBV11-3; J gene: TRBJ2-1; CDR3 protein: CASSWGQGNNEQFF
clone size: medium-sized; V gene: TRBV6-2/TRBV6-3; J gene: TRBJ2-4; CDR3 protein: CASSLPQGSKNIQYF
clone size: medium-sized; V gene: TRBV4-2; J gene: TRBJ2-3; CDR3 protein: CASSQDWSGGADTQYF
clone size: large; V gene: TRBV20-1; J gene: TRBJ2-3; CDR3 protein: CSARKGGYTSTDTQYF
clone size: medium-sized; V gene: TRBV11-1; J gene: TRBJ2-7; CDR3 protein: CASSYSGGPYEQYF
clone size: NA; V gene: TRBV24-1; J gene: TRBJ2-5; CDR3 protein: CATSGGTSGETQYF
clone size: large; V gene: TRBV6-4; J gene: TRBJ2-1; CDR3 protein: CASSDGLNEQFF
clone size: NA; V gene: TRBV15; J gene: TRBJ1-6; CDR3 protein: CATSPEGGPTRNSPLHF
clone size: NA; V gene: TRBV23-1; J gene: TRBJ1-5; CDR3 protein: CASSQSGAGGDQPQHF
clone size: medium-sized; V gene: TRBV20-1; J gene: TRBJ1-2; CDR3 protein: CSASLDRGAGGYTF
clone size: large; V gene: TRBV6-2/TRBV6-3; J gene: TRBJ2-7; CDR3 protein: CASSYNRDYEQYF
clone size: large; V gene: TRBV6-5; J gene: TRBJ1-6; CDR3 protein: CASGRDRAPDSPLHF
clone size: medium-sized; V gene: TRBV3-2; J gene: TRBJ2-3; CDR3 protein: CASSQPGTSGSTDTQYF
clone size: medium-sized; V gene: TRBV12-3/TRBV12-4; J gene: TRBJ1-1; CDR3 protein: CASSLRTGTEAFF
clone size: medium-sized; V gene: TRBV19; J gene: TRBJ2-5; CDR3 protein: CASSPRWQPLRETQYF
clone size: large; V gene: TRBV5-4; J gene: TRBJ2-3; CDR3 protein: CASALGEDTQYF
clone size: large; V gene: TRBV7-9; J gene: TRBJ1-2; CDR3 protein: CASSPRTGYNYGYTF
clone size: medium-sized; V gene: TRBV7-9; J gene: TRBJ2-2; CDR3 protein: CASSLLQGVTGELFF
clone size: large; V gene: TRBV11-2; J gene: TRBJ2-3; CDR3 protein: CASSLEARLGQYF
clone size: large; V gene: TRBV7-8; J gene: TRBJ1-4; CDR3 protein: CASSFGTGTEKLFF
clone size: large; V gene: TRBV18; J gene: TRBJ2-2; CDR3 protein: CASSLGQANTGELFF
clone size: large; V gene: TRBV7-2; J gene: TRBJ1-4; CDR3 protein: CASSGYVEGKLFF
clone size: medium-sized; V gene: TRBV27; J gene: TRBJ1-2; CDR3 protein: CASSSRGTGVLGDGYTF
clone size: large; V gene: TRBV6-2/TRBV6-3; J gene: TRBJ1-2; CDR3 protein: CASSWTGDIYGYTF
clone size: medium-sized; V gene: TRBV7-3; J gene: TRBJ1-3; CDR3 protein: CASSLQGSGNTIYF
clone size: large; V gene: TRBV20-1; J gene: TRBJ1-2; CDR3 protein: CSATIGTGKGYTF
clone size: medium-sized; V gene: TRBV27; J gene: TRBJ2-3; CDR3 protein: CASQGDNVNTQYF
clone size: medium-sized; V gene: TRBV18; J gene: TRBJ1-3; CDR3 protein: CASSPVHSGNTIYF
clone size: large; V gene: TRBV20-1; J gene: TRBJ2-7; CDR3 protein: CSAPEQASSVQYF
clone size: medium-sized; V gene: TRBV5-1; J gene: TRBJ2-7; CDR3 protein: CASSLGGLAIDEQYF
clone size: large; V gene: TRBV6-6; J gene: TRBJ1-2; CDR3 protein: CASSTRTGEGYGYTF
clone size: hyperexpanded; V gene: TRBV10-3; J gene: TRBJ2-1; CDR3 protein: CAISESEDTKQFF
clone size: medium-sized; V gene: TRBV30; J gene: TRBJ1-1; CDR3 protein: CAWSVQGNEAFF
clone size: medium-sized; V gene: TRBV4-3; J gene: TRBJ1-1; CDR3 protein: CASSQEEGRVNGAFF
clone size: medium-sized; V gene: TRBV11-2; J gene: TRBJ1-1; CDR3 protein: CASRSGTGSAEAFF
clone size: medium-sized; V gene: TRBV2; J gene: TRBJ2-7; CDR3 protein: CASSGLGGLAGFYEQYF
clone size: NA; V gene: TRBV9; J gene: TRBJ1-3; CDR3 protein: CASSEGMGFSGNTIYF
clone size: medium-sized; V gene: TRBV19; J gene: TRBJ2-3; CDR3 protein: CASSIYSGGTDTQYF
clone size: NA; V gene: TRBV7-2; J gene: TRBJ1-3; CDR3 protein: CASSPYLTNTIYF
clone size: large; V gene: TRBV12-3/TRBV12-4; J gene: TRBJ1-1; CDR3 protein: CASSLADSPNTEAFF
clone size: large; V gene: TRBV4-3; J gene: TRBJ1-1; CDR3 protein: CASSQGGNTEAFF